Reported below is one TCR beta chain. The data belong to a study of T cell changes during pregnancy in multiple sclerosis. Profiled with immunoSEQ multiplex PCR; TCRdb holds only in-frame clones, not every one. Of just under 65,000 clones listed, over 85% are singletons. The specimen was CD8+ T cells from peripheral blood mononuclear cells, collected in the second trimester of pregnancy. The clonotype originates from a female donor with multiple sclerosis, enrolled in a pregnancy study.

The DNA of the CDR3 is TGCGCCAGCAGCCAAGATTTTCCAGGGTGGTACGAGCAGTACTTC. Translated: CASSQDFPGWYEQYF. The rearrangement uses TRBV4-1 and TRBJ2-7, with D perhaps TRBD1 (5 bases). This CDR3 has 15 residues. Germline CDR1 reads MGHRA; CDR2 reads YSYEKL. The V end was cut by 0 bases, the J end by 4 bases, with 13 bases between.